The TCR beta chain described here comes from a study of human T cells and chemical hapten exposure. Across the study: Cases of alopecia areata, totalis or universalis occurred in a predominantly female patient group. Study-wide results and limits: Expanded TCR sets contained significantly more large CDR3 similarity clusters than controls.

TCRdb reprocessed the RACE reads via MiXCR and lists one record per CDR3 protein. The sample carries under 70,000 distinct CDR3 sequences, roughly 12% recorded once. Time point here: pre-sensitization, week 0. Treatment: therapeutic diphenylcyclopropenone sensitization with weekly scalp DPC. This clonotype has at least ten counts. What it binds is unknown. CDR1 is SGHTA and CDR2 is FQGTGA in the germline V gene. The germline V and J ends were trimmed by 3 bases and 1 base, with 12 bases remaining between them. The length of the CDR3 is 15 residues. Sample: whole blood, taken in connection with sensitization to the hapten diphenylcyclopropenone (DPC). This sequence was found in a woman between 40 and 55 years old with alopecia areata. Some clones in this sample may be carry-over from other donors' samples. The chain carries TRBV7-3 and TRBJ1-1; D not certain. As DNA, the CDR3 is TGTGCCAGCAGCTTGGATGGCCAGACGAACACTGAAGCTTTCTTT. Translating gives CASSLDGQTNTEAFF.